The rows below give T cell receptor beta chains drawn from one sample of a study of blood T cells in healthy people across ages. MiXCR was run by TCRdb on the 5' RACE reads, yielding one entry per CDR3 protein. This repertoire shows 700,000 or so distinct CDR3 sequences, about 20% found once; its top ten account for 22%. The material sequenced was blood. The receptors originated from a man aged 70-80 years in good health. CDR3s include the opening cysteine and the closing phenylalanine or tryptophan. Fields, in order: D gene, clone size, V gene, J gene, CDR3 protein, CDR3 DNA. D genes are given only for firm matches. Only part of the rows carry a size: once, few, many, or a class if the clone is expanded.

>NA|few|TRBV29-1|TRBJ1-2
CSVEHIYGYTF
TGCAGCGTTGAACACATCTATGGCTACACCTTC
>TRBD2|NA|TRBV28|TRBJ2-3
CASSLIHPLLAGGPDTQYF
TGTGCCAGCAGTTTAATCCACCCCCTACTAGCGGGGGGTCCGGATACGCAGTATTTT
>TRBD1|few|TRBV29-1|TRBJ1-2
CSVVGQGSSYGYTF
TGCAGCGTGGTAGGACAGGGGTCTTCCTATGGCTACACCTTC
>NA|few|TRBV25-1|TRBJ2-5
CASSEYGTRETQYF
TGTGCCAGCAGTGAATACGGGACTCGAGAGACCCAGTACTTC
>NA|NA|TRBV29-1|TRBJ1-2
CSVEGLSYDYTF
TGCAGCGTTGAAGGTCTAAGCTATGACTACACCTTC
>NA|NA|TRBV5-1|TRBJ1-1
CASSLEAGWDTEAFF
TGCGCCAGCAGCTTGGAGGCGGGGTGGGACACTGAAGCTTTCTTT
>NA|few|TRBV12-3/TRBV12-4|TRBJ2-3
CASSLAWWGQYF
TGTGCCAGCAGTTTAGCGTGGTGGGGGCAGTATTTT
>NA|NA|TRBV5-1|TRBJ2-3
CASRFGLKSPDTQYF
TGCGCCAGCAGATTTGGGCTCAAGAGCCCCGATACGCAGTATTTT
>TRBD2|NA|TRBV20-1|TRBJ2-3
CSARNPTSGSPDTQYF
TGCAGTGCTAGAAACCCCACTAGCGGGAGCCCAGATACGCAGTATTTT
>NA|NA|TRBV7-6|TRBJ2-4
CASSLVRAVKNIQYF
TGTGCCAGCAGCTTAGTAAGAGCAGTAAAAAACATTCAGTACTTC
>NA|few|TRBV12-3/TRBV12-4|TRBJ2-5
CASSLMADLGTQYF
TGTGCCAGCAGTTTAATGGCGGACCTAGGGACCCAGTACTTC
>NA|few|TRBV3-1|TRBJ2-1
CASSQVLINEQFF
TGTGCCAGCAGCCAAGTATTGATCAATGAGCAGTTCTTC
>NA|few|TRBV6-1|TRBJ2-3
CASSEANRAGTDTQYF
TGTGCCAGCAGTGAAGCTAACAGGGCTGGCACAGATACGCAGTATTTT
>NA|NA|TRBV12-3/TRBV12-4|TRBJ2-3
CASSLGSGRRSTDTQYF
TGTGCCAGCAGTTTGGGTAGTGGGAGAAGGAGCACAGATACGCAGTATTTT
>NA|few|TRBV5-5|TRBJ2-5
CASTPGTVQETQYF
TGTGCCAGCACCCCGGGTACAGTACAAGAGACCCAGTACTTC
>TRBD1|many|TRBV6-5|TRBJ2-5
CASSLGDREETQYF
TGTGCCAGCAGTTTGGGGGACAGGGAAGAGACCCAGTACTTC
>NA|many|TRBV7-9|TRBJ1-1
CASSSQGGNTEAFF
TGTGCCAGCAGCTCCCAGGGAGGGAATACTGAAGCTTTCTTT
>TRBD2|few|TRBV29-1|TRBJ2-3
CSVPTAGGTDTQYF
TGCAGCGTTCCGACAGCGGGGGGCACAGATACGCAGTATTTT
>NA|few|TRBV20-1|TRBJ2-7
CSARPGTLYEQYF
TGCAGTGCTAGGCCCGGGACTTTGTACGAGCAGTACTTC
>TRBD1|many|TRBV9|TRBJ1-1
CASSEGQSILAGNTEAFF
TGTGCCAGCAGCGAGGGACAGAGCATTTTAGCCGGGAACACTGAAGCTTTCTTT
>NA|many|TRBV28|TRBJ2-7
CASSTGTGSSYEQYF
TGTGCCAGCAGTACAGGGACCGGTAGCTCCTACGAGCAGTACTTC
>NA|many|TRBV4-3|TRBJ1-4
CASSQEGLELFF
TGCGCCAGCAGCCAAGAAGGTCTAGAACTGTTTTTT
>TRBD1|NA|TRBV28|TRBJ2-1
CASTRQGFYNEQFF
TGTGCCAGCACTAGACAGGGATTCTACAATGAGCAGTTCTTC
>TRBD2|NA|TRBV5-1|TRBJ2-3
CASSPRTSGILDTQYF
TGCGCCAGCAGCCCAAGGACTAGCGGGATTCTCGATACGCAGTATTTT
>NA|once|TRBV20-1|TRBJ1-2
CSAPNRERTYGYTF
TGCAGTGCGCCCAACAGGGAGCGGACCTATGGCTACACCTTC
>TRBD2|NA|TRBV4-1|TRBJ2-3
CASSPGLAGSQYF
TGCGCCAGCAGCCCGGGACTAGCGGGATCGCAGTATTTT
>TRBD1|few|TRBV6-5|TRBJ1-4
CASSWDSATNEKLFF
TGTGCCAGCAGTTGGGACAGTGCAACTAATGAAAAACTGTTTTTT
>NA|few|TRBV19|TRBJ2-3
CASTPSGTGTQYF
TGTGCCAGTACCCCCAGTGGGACGGGTACGCAGTATTTT
>TRBD1|NA|TRBV5-1|TRBJ2-5
CASSFGTGDKTQYF
TGCGCCAGCAGCTTCGGGACAGGGGACAAGACCCAGTACTTC
>NA|NA|TRBV3-1|TRBJ2-3
CASSPSRESTDTQYF
TGTGCCAGCAGCCCCTCCCGGGAAAGCACAGATACGCAGTATTTT
>TRBD1|few|TRBV20-1|TRBJ2-1
CSVNPGQYLNEQFF
TGCAGTGTAAATCCGGGACAGTACCTCAATGAGCAGTTCTTC
>NA|few|TRBV12-3/TRBV12-4|TRBJ2-7
CASREDKSSYEQYF
TGTGCCAGCAGAGAGGACAAGAGCTCCTACGAGCAGTACTTC
>NA|few|TRBV7-9|TRBJ2-4
CASSAPGPKNIQYF
TGTGCCAGCAGCGCTCCGGGACCCAAAAACATTCAGTACTTC
>NA|many|TRBV29-1|TRBJ1-5
CSVRERGNQPQHF
TGCAGCGTTAGGGAAAGGGGCAATCAGCCCCAGCATTTT
>TRBD1|NA|TRBV20-1|TRBJ2-1
CSADWTGRNEQFF
TGCAGTGCAGACTGGACAGGGCGAAATGAGCAGTTCTTC
>TRBD1|NA|TRBV9|TRBJ2-5
CASSYRQGGKTQYF
TGTGCCAGCAGTTATCGACAGGGGGGAAAGACCCAGTACTTC
>NA|few|TRBV7-2|TRBJ2-5
CASSPLGGVETQYF
TGTGCCAGCAGCCCTCTCGGAGGGGTAGAGACCCAGTACTTC
>NA|few|TRBV9|TRBJ1-3
CASSPNTGNTIYF
TGTGCCAGCAGCCCTAATACTGGAAACACCATATATTTT
>TRBD2|NA|TRBV29-1|TRBJ2-5
CSVEDGLAAYREQYF
TGCAGCGTTGAAGATGGGCTAGCGGCCTACCGAGAGCAGTACTTC
>TRBD1|NA|TRBV7-9|TRBJ1-4
CASSLRAAGGSEKLFF
TGTGCCAGCAGCTTACGTGCGGCAGGGGGTAGTGAAAAACTGTTTTTT
>NA|few|TRBV29-1|TRBJ2-2
CSVGVARNTGELFF
TGTAGCGTTGGGGTAGCGAGAAACACCGGGGAGCTGTTTTTT
>NA|NA|TRBV10-3|TRBJ1-2
CAISDDGENYGYTF
TGTGCCATCAGTGACGATGGGGAAAACTATGGCTACACCTTC
>NA|few|TRBV20-1|TRBJ2-5
CSAKGGSGETQYF
TGCAGTGCTAAAGGGGGTTCCGGGGAGACCCAGTACTTC
>NA|few|TRBV29-1|TRBJ1-3
CSVKPQGSGNTIYF
TGCAGCGTGAAACCACAGGGCTCTGGAAACACCATATATTTT
>NA|NA|TRBV6-6|TRBJ1-1
CASGGEMNTEAFF
TGTGCCAGCGGGGGTGAGATGAACACTGAAGCTTTCTTT
>TRBD1|NA|TRBV5-5|TRBJ1-4
CASSYQGEATNEKLFF
TGTGCCAGCAGCTACCAGGGGGAAGCAACTAATGAAAAACTGTTTTTT
>TRBD2|NA|TRBV5-5|TRBJ2-1
CASSLFSGRNNEQFF
TGTGCCAGCAGCTTGTTTAGCGGGAGGAACAATGAGCAGTTCTTC
>TRBD2|few|TRBV7-7|TRBJ2-1
CASSLGGLAGGPNEQFF
TGTGCCAGCAGCTTAGGCGGACTAGCGGGAGGGCCAAATGAGCAGTTCTTC
>NA|few|TRBV20-1|TRBJ2-7
CSASQKGPFGEQYF
TGCAGTGCTAGTCAAAAGGGACCGTTCGGAGAGCAGTACTTC
>NA|NA|TRBV12-3/TRBV12-4|TRBJ2-1
CASRFRADEQFF
TGTGCCAGCAGATTTAGAGCCGATGAGCAGTTCTTC
>NA|NA|TRBV29-1|TRBJ2-5
CSVGRVDRSLEQYF
TGCAGCGTTGGGAGGGTTGACAGGTCCTTGGAGCAGTACTTC
>NA|few|TRBV20-1|TRBJ1-2
CSARDREGVGYTF
TGCAGTGCTAGAGATCGAGAGGGAGTAGGCTACACCTTC
>NA|few|TRBV2|TRBJ1-3
CASSEVAQISGNTIYF
TGTGCCAGCAGTGAAGTAGCTCAGATCTCTGGAAACACCATATATTTT
>NA|NA|TRBV18|TRBJ1-6
CASSPETSNSPLHF
TGTGCCAGCTCACCAGAGACAAGTAATTCACCCCTCCACTTT
>NA|NA|TRBV29-1|TRBJ1-1
CSVSRGLNTEAFF
TGCAGCGTTAGCCGGGGCCTGAACACTGAAGCTTTCTTT
>TRBD1|few|TRBV6-6|TRBJ2-1
CASSYSGQITYNEQFF
TGTGCCAGCAGTTACTCGGGACAGATAACCTACAATGAGCAGTTCTTC
>NA|many|TRBV9|TRBJ2-3
CASSVGGSADTQYF
TGTGCCAGCAGCGTAGGTGGTAGCGCCGATACGCAGTATTTT
>NA|NA|TRBV7-8|TRBJ1-3
CASRSTAGASSGNTIYF
TGTGCCAGCAGATCAACTGCAGGGGCCAGCTCTGGAAACACCATATATTTT